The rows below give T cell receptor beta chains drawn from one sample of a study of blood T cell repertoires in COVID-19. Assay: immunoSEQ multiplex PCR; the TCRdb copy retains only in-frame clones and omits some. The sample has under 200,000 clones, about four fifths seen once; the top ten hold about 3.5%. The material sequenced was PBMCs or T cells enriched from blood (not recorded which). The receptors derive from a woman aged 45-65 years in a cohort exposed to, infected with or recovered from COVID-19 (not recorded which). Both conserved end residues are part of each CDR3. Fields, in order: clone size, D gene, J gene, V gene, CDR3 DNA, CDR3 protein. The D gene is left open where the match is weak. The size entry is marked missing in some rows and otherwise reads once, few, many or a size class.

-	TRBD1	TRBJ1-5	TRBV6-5	TGTGCCAGCGCCATGGCGACAGGGGATGGTCAGCCCCAGCATTTT	CASAMATGDGQPQHF
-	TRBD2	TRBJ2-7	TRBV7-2	TGTGCCAGCAGCCTCCGACTAGCGGGAACCTACGAGCAGTACTTC	CASSLRLAGTYEQYF
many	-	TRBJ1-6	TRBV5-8	TGTGCCAGCAGCTTGGGGCAGGGAGGGAATTCACCCCTCCACTTT	CASSLGQGGNSPLHF
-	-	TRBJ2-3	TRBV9	TGTGCCAGCAGCCCCCTCTTGAGCACAGATACGCAGTATTTT	CASSPLLSTDTQYF
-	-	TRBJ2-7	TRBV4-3	TGCGCCAGCAGCCAAGACAGGCAAAGCTCCTACGAGCAGTACTTC	CASSQDRQSSYEQYF
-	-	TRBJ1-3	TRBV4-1	TGCGCCAGCAGCCAAGTATACGGTTCTGGAAACACCATATATTTT	CASSQVYGSGNTIYF
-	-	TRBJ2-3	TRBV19	TGTGCCAGTAGTAGTAGTCCGGGCCAGCGGCTCACAGATACGCAGTATTTT	CASSSSPGQRLTDTQYF
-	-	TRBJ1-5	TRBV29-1	TGCAGCGTTGGCGGCGTGGATGGCAATCAGCCCCAGCATTTT	CSVGGVDGNQPQHF
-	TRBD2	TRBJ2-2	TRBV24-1	TGTGCCACCAGTGACTCCCTCCCGCGGGAGGACACCGGGGAGCTGTTTTTT	CATSDSLPREDTGELFF
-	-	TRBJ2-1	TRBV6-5	TGTGCCAGCAGTTACCGTTTTGAGCAGTTCTTC	CASSYRFEQFF
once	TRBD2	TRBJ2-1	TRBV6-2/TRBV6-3	TGTGCCAGCAGTCAAGGACTAGCGGGGGGGCTACCAACTCGTGAGCAGTTCTTC	CASSQGLAGGLPTREQFF
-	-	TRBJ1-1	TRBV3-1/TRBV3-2	TGTGCCAGCAGCCGACAGAAGGTGAACACTGAAGCTTTCTTT	CASSRQKVNTEAFF
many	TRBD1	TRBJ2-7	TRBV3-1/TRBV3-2	TGTGCCAGCAGCCCCCGGGACAGATCCTACGAGCAGTACTTC	CASSPRDRSYEQYF
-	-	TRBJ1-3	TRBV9	TGTGCCAGCAGCGTAGAGGGGGGGAGTACTGGAAACACCATATATTTT	CASSVEGGSTGNTIYF
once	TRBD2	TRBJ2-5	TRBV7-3	TGTGCCAGCAGCCCCAGCGGGAGTAGAGAGACCCAGTACTTC	CASSPSGSRETQYF
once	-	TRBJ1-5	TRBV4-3	TGCGCCAGCAGCCAAGATTACCGGGATGCTCAGCCCCAGCATTTT	CASSQDYRDAQPQHF
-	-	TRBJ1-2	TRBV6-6	TGTGCCAGCAGTTACCCAGGGAACTATGGCTACACCTTC	CASSYPGNYGYTF
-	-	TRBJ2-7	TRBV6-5	TGTGCCAGCAGACCGGGGACTCTAACTCAGGAGCAGTACTTC	CASRPGTLTQEQYF
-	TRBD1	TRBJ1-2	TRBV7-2	TGTGCCAGCAGCCTGCAGGGGGCTAGTGGCTACACCTTC	CASSLQGASGYTF
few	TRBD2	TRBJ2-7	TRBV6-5	TGTGCCAGCAGTTACTCGAAAGGGACTAATGAAGAGCAGTACTTC	CASSYSKGTNEEQYF
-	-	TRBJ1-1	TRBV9	TGTGCCAGCAGCCAGACGGACAGTTACACTGAAGCTTTCTTT	CASSQTDSYTEAFF
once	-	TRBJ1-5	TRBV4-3	TGCGCCAGCAGCCAAGAGGGGCAGGGGCTCCAGCCCCAGCATTTT	CASSQEGQGLQPQHF
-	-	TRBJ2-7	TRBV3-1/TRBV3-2	TGTGCCAGCAGCCAAGGGTTAGGGGTTACCTACGAGCAGTACTTC	CASSQGLGVTYEQYF
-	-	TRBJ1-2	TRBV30	TGTGCCTGGAAAGGGGATGACTATGGCTACACCTTC	CAWKGDDYGYTF
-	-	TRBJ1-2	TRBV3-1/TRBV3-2	TGTGCCAGCAGCCAAGGGGAGAACTATGGCTACACCTTC	CASSQGENYGYTF
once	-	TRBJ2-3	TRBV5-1	TGCGCCAGCAGCCAGATCACAGATACGCAGTATTTT	CASSQITDTQYF
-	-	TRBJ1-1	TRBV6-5	TGTGCCAGCAGGCAGAGCGGGGGATCCGAGGAAGCTTTCTTT	CASRQSGGSEEAFF
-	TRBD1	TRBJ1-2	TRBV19	TGTGCCAGTAGTATCGAAATACGGACAGGGGGCGGCTATGGCTACACCTTC	CASSIEIRTGGGYGYTF
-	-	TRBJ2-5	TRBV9	TGTGCCAGCAGCGCGGGGGTGCTGGGGGAAGAGACCCAGTACTTC	CASSAGVLGEETQYF
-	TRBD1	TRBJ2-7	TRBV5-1	TGCGCCAGCAGCTTGTCCCCCAAGACAGGGGTCAACGAGCAGTACTTC	CASSLSPKTGVNEQYF
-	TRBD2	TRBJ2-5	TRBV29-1	TGCAGCGTTGAACCTGGACTAGCGGGAGGGTACCAAGAGACCCAGTACTTC	CSVEPGLAGGYQETQYF
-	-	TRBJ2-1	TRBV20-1	TGCAGTGCTAGAGCAGGGAATGAGCAGTTCTTC	CSARAGNEQFF
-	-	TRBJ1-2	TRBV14	TGTGCCAGCAGCCAAGGGGGCGGAACCTATGGCTACACCTTC	CASSQGGGTYGYTF
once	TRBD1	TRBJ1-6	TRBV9	TGTGCCAGCAGCCCAGGACAGGGTGATAATTCACCCCTCCACTTT	CASSPGQGDNSPLHF
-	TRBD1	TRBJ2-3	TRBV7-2	TGTGCCAGCAGCTTACGACAGGGATCAGATACGCAGTATTTT	CASSLRQGSDTQYF
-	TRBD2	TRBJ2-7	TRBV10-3	TGTGCCATCAGTGATCACCGGGACAGAGGGAGGGCTAGCGGGGAAAGAGTGACCTACGAGCAGTACTTC	CAISDHRDRGRASGERVTYEQYF
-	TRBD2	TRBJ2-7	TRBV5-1	TGCGCCAGCAGGGCAGGAGCTAGCGGGATCTACGAGCAGTACTTC	CASRAGASGIYEQYF
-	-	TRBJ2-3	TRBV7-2	TGTGCCAGCAGCTTAGAGTTGGGGCTTAGCACAGATACGCAGTATTTT	CASSLELGLSTDTQYF
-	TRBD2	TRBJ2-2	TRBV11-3	TGTGCCAGCAGCTTCGGACTAGCGGGGGCCCTCGCCGGGGAGCTGTTTTTT	CASSFGLAGALAGELFF
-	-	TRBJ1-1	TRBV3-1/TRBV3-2	TGTGCCAGCAGCCAAGGGCCGGGGTCTGGAGTCACTGAAGCTTTCTTT	CASSQGPGSGVTEAFF
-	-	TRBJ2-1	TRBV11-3	TGTGCCAGCAGCAGTGGGCCCAACAATGAGCAGTTCTTC	CASSSGPNNEQFF
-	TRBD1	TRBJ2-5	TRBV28	TGTGCCAGCAGGACAGGGGGATTTCAACCCGGGGAGACCCAGTACTTC	CASRTGGFQPGETQYF
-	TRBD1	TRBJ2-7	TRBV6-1	TGTGCCAGCAGTGAAGGCCGGACAGGGTCGTACGAGCAGTACTTC	CASSEGRTGSYEQYF
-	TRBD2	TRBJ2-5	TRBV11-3	TGTGCCAGCAGCTCAGGACTAGCGGGAGATCGAGAGACCCAGTACTTC	CASSSGLAGDRETQYF
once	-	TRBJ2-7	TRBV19	TGTGCCAGTAGTAGGGCTGGGGCCTTCAGCTACGAGCAGTACTTC	CASSRAGAFSYEQYF
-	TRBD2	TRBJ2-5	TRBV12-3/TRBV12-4	TGTGCCAGCAGGGGGGGGTCTCGGGAGACCCAGTACTTC	CASRGGSRETQYF
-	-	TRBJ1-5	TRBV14	TGTGCCAGCAGCCCGGAGGTTGGACAGCCCCAGCATTTT	CASSPEVGQPQHF
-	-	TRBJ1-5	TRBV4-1	TGCGCCAGCAGCCGGGCAGGGTTGCAGCCCCAGCATTTT	CASSRAGLQPQHF
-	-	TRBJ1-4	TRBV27	TGTGCCAGCGGACCGGGACACCGTGCAACTAATGAAAAACTGTTTTTT	CASGPGHRATNEKLFF
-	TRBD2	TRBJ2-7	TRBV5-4	TGTGCCAGCAGCGGGAGGGACGGCTCCTACGAGCAGTACTTC	CASSGRDGSYEQYF